This T cell receptor beta chain was captured by sequencing in a study of blood T cells in healthy people across ages. Study-level points and caveats: CMV infection status of these donors was not known. While age rose, TCR beta diversity per million T cells dropped in a roughly linear way.

For the second PCR, which ran for about 6 to 11 cycles, a sample-barcoded 5' primer and a J-beta primer mix were used. TCRdb reprocessed the 5' RACE reads via MiXCR and lists one record per CDR3 protein. The sample carries roughly 800,000 distinct CDR3 sequences, 58% recorded once. With respect to this clonotype: Its cognate antigen is unknown.

CDR3 size: 17 residues. The V and J ends lost 3 bases and 2 bases, in that order; junction bases with no gene match: 11. Germline CDR1 reads SGHDN; CDR2 reads FVKESK. The sequenced material came from blood. This receptor was identified in a man aged 25-40 years in good health. V gene TRBV14 combines with J gene TRBJ2-5; 8 bases match TRBD2. This chain's CDR3 is CASSQGSWREDQETQYF. CDR3 coding DNA: TGTGCCAGCAGCCAGGGGTCCTGGCGGGAGGATCAAGAGACCCAGTACTTC.